A selection of T cell receptor beta chains follows, all from one sample in a study of shared clonotypes between healthy human individuals. The method was immunoSEQ multiplex PCR; TCRdb's version includes in-frame clones alone and lacks a portion of them. This sample yields some 1,600,000 clones, of which 95% to 99% are seen a single time; approximately 0.45% belongs to the top ten. Specimen: naive CD4+ T cells sorted from blood. Source of these receptors: a man aged 30-40 years in good health. CDR3s leave out the opening cysteine and the closing phenylalanine or tryptophan.

>14|TRBV19|TRBJ2-3
ASTNEATVYTDTQY
>13|TRBV29-1|TRBJ2-1
SVSTIAGVGNEQF
>15|TRBV28|TRBJ2-1
ASSLWGGPGNLNEQF
>12|TRBV29-1|TRBJ1-1
SVESSAGGTEAF
>13|TRBV5-1|TRBJ1-1
ASSTGQGLNTEAF
>13|TRBV9|TRBJ1-1
ASSSNRAAGTEAF
>13|TRBV7-9|TRBJ1-5
ASSLGGRNNQPQH
>12|TRBV15|TRBJ1-5
ATSRDKATQPQH
>15|TRBV7-9|TRBJ2-5
ASTFGRSGRALETQY
>12|TRBV7-9|TRBJ2-1
ATKTSGMYNEQF
>12|TRBV5-1|TRBJ2-7
ASSLDGSSYEQY
>13|TRBV5-1|TRBJ2-2
ASRLERGIAGELF
>14|TRBV11-2|TRBJ2-3
ASSLGLAGVRDTQY
>15|TRBV28|TRBJ2-7
ASSIPGLAFNSYEQY
>17|TRBV4-1|TRBJ2-1
ASSQDRWGGLSSYNEQF
>10|TRBV10-2|TRBJ2-3
ASSEGTTTQY
>14|TRBV7-2|TRBJ1-3
ASSWGFADSGNTIY
>14|TRBV5-4|TRBJ2-5
ASSLDLGTGEETQY
>12|TRBV6-6|TRBJ2-1
ASSYGLALPEQF
>11|TRBV10-2|TRBJ1-3
ASGLSSGNTIY
>13|TRBV9|TRBJ2-7
ASSVGAGEGGEQY
>12|TRBV7-6|TRBJ1-3
ASSRQASGNTIY
>11|TRBV25-1|TRBJ2-5
ASSPPGVETQY
>11|TRBV5-6|TRBJ2-7
ASSLVSSYEQY
>13|TRBV19|TRBJ1-1
ASSILGQVNTEAF
>13|TRBV7-7|TRBJ2-7
ASSLGGTGIYEQY
>12|TRBV7-9|TRBJ1-2
ASSLGTGPVGYT
>13|TRBV5-1|TRBJ2-6
ASSLDRAGANVLT
>13|TRBV6-5|TRBJ2-7
ASSYGQPPTYEQY
>15|TRBV28|TRBJ1-3
ASTEYAGTNSGNTIY
>12|TRBV10-3|TRBJ1-2
AMSGTAETYGYT
>12|TRBV18|TRBJ2-7
ASSPPGLASEQY
>13|TRBV15|TRBJ2-2
ATSRKGGSGSELF
>12|TRBV9|TRBJ1-5
ASSRVGEGQPQH
>14|TRBV5-1|TRBJ2-7
ASSLLWTGGSYEQY
>15|TRBV9|TRBJ2-7
ASSAAPDRANSYEQY
>12|TRBV28|TRBJ2-7
ASNYQGGRGEQY
>13|TRBV27|TRBJ2-2
ASSLMGVHTGELF
>11|TRBV7-6|TRBJ2-2
ASSLKQTGELF
>12|TRBV7-9|TRBJ2-1
ASSRTSGYNEQF
>13|TRBV19|TRBJ2-2
ASSRAGVSTGELF
>11|TRBV5-1|TRBJ2-7
ASSTGQTYEQY
>15|TRBV28|TRBJ1-5
ASSPGTGGVGNQPQH
>12|TRBV11-2|TRBJ1-4
ASSSQPFNEKLF
>11|TRBV5-1|TRBJ1-1
ASRSQDSTEAF
>11|TRBV29-1|TRBJ1-2
SYWTGSVDGYT
>13|TRBV7-2|TRBJ1-4
ASSPDRVVGEKLF
>13|TRBV9|TRBJ2-2
ASSVVGDRTGELF
>12|TRBV27|TRBJ1-5
ASSLAASIGPQH
>14|TRBV5-1|TRBJ2-7
ASSLAGRGGSYEQY